The TCR beta chain described here comes from a study of T cell responses to AZD1222 COVID-19 vaccine (dated by TCRdb to 2020 to 2022). In terms of the full investigation: TCR sequencing was performed for about 250 trial participants, of whom about 200 were given two doses of AZD1222 and 26 were given two doses of MenACWY control vaccine. Trial participants were enrolled by age into 18-55, 56-69 and 70-plus year subgroups, with approximately 150, 30 and 60 TCR-sequenced participants respectively. The paper's findings and limits, for the study overall: In the small 56-69-year group, the increase in depth fell short of significance, most likely because of low power. Conclusions about previously exposed vaccinees are limited, since just five to seven AZD1222 recipients were seropositive for SARS-CoV-2 at baseline. No day 14 peak-response samples were available, so repertoires were characterized only after the peak T cell response. Epitopes outside the regions mutated in the B.1.351 and B.1.1.7 variants were reportedly recognized by nearly half of the unique spike-specific TCRs. Vaccine-associated CD4 TCRs spanned the whole spike protein, with dominant responses in regions 160-218 and 743-854. A significant rise in spike-specific TCR breadth and depth was observed after two AZD1222 doses relative to day 0 and relative to MenACWY recipients. Most participants were white British and females outnumbered males, and the authors suggested that clonal diversity may have been underestimated.

A word on this clone: The antigen this receptor binds is unknown. Base qualities are missing; no much larger clone stands one base away.

The time point label corresponds to: about 28 days (+/-7) after the second vaccine dose. Because spike-specific TCR depth and breadth did not differ between the two schedules, AZD1222 recipients who got a second dose at roughly 4 weeks were pooled with those who got a second dose at roughly 12 weeks. Vaccinee samples were obtained from the UK trials COV001 and COV002, which included a single-blind randomized controlled phase 2/3 trial of AZD1222 (ChAdOx1 nCoV-19) in healthy adults. For TCRbeta chain sequencing, PBMC samples were collected from trial participants at day 0 and at day 28 after the second dose. Reading from cysteine to phenylalanine, the CDR3 counts 19 amino acids. Of the read, only the CDR3 DNA is kept; its 57 bases are in frame from base 1. The trim is 3 bases for V and 3 bases for J, with a gap of 24 bases between the germline ends. CDR1 and CDR2 were assigned from the germline V gene as MDHEN and SYDVKM.

The CDR3 regions of human TCRbeta chains were analyzed by immunosequencing. The original pipeline was this. TCRs in the repertoires were compared against a reference library of SARS-CoV-2-specific TCRs that had been generated with the MIRA antigen-specificity platform. Breadth meant the fraction of unique TCRs that were SARS-CoV-2-associated, whereas depth meant the fraction of total T cells that were SARS-CoV-2-associated. Each spike-specific TCR was assigned to its reactive spike region and to a CD4 or CD8 class using the MIRA data. Log10-transformed breadth and depth values were compared by one-way ANOVA with Sidak's multiple comparisons tests. Drawn from immuneACCESS, this table holds only the in-frame rearrangements with V and J called that TCRdb kept. Clones are partly lost; checked studies trace under half to an unresolved V gene and leave the rest unexplained. Clone size and the V and J calls come from that table; the DNA yielded D and trimming. In this sample the table shows some 120,000 clones, roughly 85% of which occur a single time. Almost 4.5% of the sample rests with the top ten.

The rearranged segments are TRBV28 and TRBJ1-5, and possibly TRBD1, on 5 matching bases. This sequence was found in an adult who received the AZD1222 COVID-19 vaccine. This specimen was peripheral blood, taken 28 days after the second AZD1222 dose. The CDR3 corresponds to CASSFLGLARWMDNQPQHF. The nucleotide sequence is given as TGTGCCAGCAGTTTTCTGGGACTCGCCCGGTGGATGGACAATCAGCCCCAGCATTTT.